This TCR beta chain was documented in a study of memory CD4+ T cells and cytomegalovirus serostatus. In the study overall: Donors were healthy Belgian adults, 8 to 10 CMV seropositive and 24 seronegative. Notes on the study in general: The CMV-associated TCR signature appears largely within the CD4+ memory repertoire.

This clone was detected once. Its antigen is not identified. The sort gate was single viable CD3+CD4+CD8-CD45RO+ cells for memory CD4+ T cells. Per the study methods: After removing out-of-frame reads, around 2,000,000 distinct TCRbeta sequences remained. Assay used: immunoSEQ multiplex PCR; TCRdb lists only in-frame clones, some missing. The DNA gave D and trimming, while V, J and clone size come from that table. The table includes 60,000 to 75,000 clones, around three quarters detected once. Input material: memory CD4+ T cells from blood. The clonotype originates from an adult in good health and CMV-seronegative. Some clones in this sample may be carry-over from other donors' samples.

CDR3 DNA: TGTGCCAGCAGCGACCCGGGACAGGGCCCAGGGGAAAAACTGTTTTTT. Its protein product is CASSDPGQGPGEKLFF. The genes are TRBV6-6 and TRBJ1-4, with 9 bases that match TRBD1. The V gene's germline CDR1 is MNHNY and CDR2 SVGAGI (reference sequence). V was pared by 6 bases and J by 8 bases, with 13 bases of the junction left unmatched. There are 16 residues in the CDR3.